The TCR beta chain described here comes from a study of CD8 T cells in ankylosing spondylitis. Findings of the study overall: Several highly homologous variants made up a TCR beta motif, and this motif appeared characteristic of ankylosing spondylitis blood. Some motif variants were previously reported in reactive arthritis synovial fluid and blood.

This CDR3 contains 14 residues. Germline V gene data show CDR1 as WNHNN and CDR2 as SYGVQD (reference sequence). V trimming: 2 bases; J trimming: 5 bases; junction bases outside the gene matches: 3. The sample holds many counts of this clonotype. Its specificity is unknown. TCR beta libraries were made by quantitative 5'-RACE with molecular barcodes. Using its own MiXCR run on the 5' RACE reads, TCRdb lists one record per CDR3 protein. This sample has 700,000 to 850,000 distinct CDR3 sequences; about an eighth occur once, and the top ten carry about 0.5%. The chain couples TRBV10-1 to TRBJ2-3, with 8 bases matching TRBD2. Material for sequencing was blood, either unsorted or a sorted T cell fraction (not recorded which). The TCR sequence derives from a male donor with ankylosing spondylitis. As DNA, the CDR3 is TGCGCCAGCAGTGAGGGGCTAGCGGGAGATACGCAGTATTTT. Residues: CASSEGLAGDTQYF.